The clone carrying this T cell receptor (beta chain) was seen only a few times. Its matching antigen is unknown. These data belong to a study of cytomegalovirus exposure and HLA in healthy donors. General study results and limits: Some V segments could not be told apart, so they were left out, TRBV6-2 and TRBV6-3 among them.

Trimming took off 4 bases at V and 2 bases at J, with 11 bases between the two ends. Germline assignment: CDR1 WNHNN and CDR2 SYGVQD (reference sequence). The CDR3 is 14 amino acids. The PCR employed 60 Vbeta primers together with 13 Jbeta primers. The protocol was immunoSEQ multiplex PCR, while the TCRdb copy is restricted to in-frame clones and leaves out a portion. The table includes some 110,000 clones, roughly 80% detected once. The J gene is TRBJ2-5, the V gene TRBV10-1, with a possible D match to TRBD2 (7 bases). This TCR derives from a man aged 25-45 years in good health and CMV-seronegative. The sequenced material came from PBMCs. This CDR3 is CASSAGGPQETQYF. As DNA, the CDR3 is TGCGCCAGCAGTGCGGGGGGCCCGCAAGAGACCCAGTACTTC.